One sample yielded the 13 T cell receptor beta chains listed below, sequenced in a study of blood T cell repertoires in COVID-19. The data were produced by immunoSEQ multiplex PCR, yet TCRdb's version contains in-frame clones alone and is incomplete. The table records some 220,000 clones, approximately 80% of them present only once. Sample: peripheral blood. The receptors derive from a human donor in a cohort sampled during active COVID-19.

This clone was counted once. Other DNA variants within this sample encode the same CDR3. This chain joins TRBV5-1 and TRBJ2-7; D may be TRBD1 (6 bases). This CDR3 is built from 14 residues. Trimming removed 4 bases from V and 3 bases from J, with 14 bases in between. The germline gives CDR1 SGHRS, CDR2 YFSETQ. The DNA for the CDR3 is TGCGCCAGCAGCCTGGGACAAGGGGGCTACGAGCAGTACTTC. Encoded protein: CASSLGQGGYEQYF.

This clone was detected a few times. This sequence joins TRBV20-1 and TRBJ1-6; D remains unclear. Germline assignment: CDR1 DFQATT and CDR2 SNEGSKA (reference sequence). With 6 bases removed from V and 7 bases from J, the gap between germline ends came to 7 bases. The CDR3 runs to 11 residues. The CDR3 coding sequence is TGCAGTGCGAGTAGCAATTCACCCCTCCACTTT. It translates to CSASSNSPLHF.

This chain connects TRBV7-8 to TRBJ2-1, with 7 bases lining up with TRBD2. Germline V gene sequence: CDR1 SGHVS, CDR2 FQNEAQ. The CDR3 is 15 residues long. V lost 1 base to trimming and J lost 8 bases; unmatched junction nucleotides: 8. As DNA, the CDR3 is TGTGCCAGCAGCTTAGGGGACTACTTGAGTCATGAGCAGTTCTTC. This translates into CASSLGDYLSHEQFF.

The chain uses TRBV19 and TRBJ2-5; maybe TRBD1 (6 bases). Germline-derived CDR1 and CDR2 are LNHDA and SQIVND (reference sequence). Trimming took 5 bases from V and 0 from J, leaving 7 bases between them. This CDR3 has 13 amino acids. The CDR3 DNA follows: TGTGCCAGTAGTCGGGACAACCAAGAGACCCAGTACTTC. It yields the protein CASSRDNQETQYF.

This sequence joins TRBV6-5 and TRBJ1-1; 7 positions match TRBD1. Germline V gives CDR1 MNHEY, CDR2 SVGAGI. The V gene end was trimmed by 7 bases and the J gene end by 4 bases; junction bases not matched to a gene: 9. The CDR3 extends over 14 amino acids. As DNA, the CDR3 is TGTGCCAGCATGGAAAGCCAGGGGGGCACTGAAGCTTTCTTT. It encodes CASMESQGGTEAFF.

V is TRBV11-3 and J is TRBJ2-1; 9 bases are a match to TRBD1. Germline values: CDR1 SGHNT, CDR2 YENEEA. The junction had 6 bases not matched to a gene; V was cut back by 1 base and J by 8 bases. This CDR3 is 15 amino acids long. The CDR3 nucleotides read TGTGCCAGCAGCTTAGGGGGACAGGGTAGATATGAGCAGTTCTTC. This encodes CASSLGGQGRYEQFF.

V and J are TRBV6-2 or TRBV6-3 and TRBJ2-7; 9 bases are shared with TRBD1. Germline CDR1 is MNHEY and CDR2 is SVGEGT. V shed 5 bases and J 2 bases; nucleotides not matched to a gene: 4. CDR3 length: 14 residues. The CDR3 loop is CASSTRQGAYEQYF. The CDR3 DNA reads as TGTGCCAGCAGTACCAGACAGGGGGCCTACGAGCAGTACTTC.

The rearrangement uses TRBV6-1 and TRBJ2-7; D possibly corresponds to TRBD1 (6 bases). This CDR3 has 14 amino acids. Looked up from germline, CDR1 is MNHNS and CDR2 is SASEGT. The germline V and J ends were trimmed by 2 bases and 2 bases, with 10 bases remaining between them. The CDR3 spells CASSERGRTYEQYF. In DNA, the CDR3 is TGTGCCAGCAGTGAAAGGGGGAGAACCTACGAGCAGTACTTC.

Only one count was recorded for this clone. The J gene is TRBJ1-2, the V gene TRBV13, with D maybe TRBD1 (6 bases). CDR3 length: 15 residues. Between the trimmed V and J ends, which lost 2 bases and 3 bases, there was a span of 13 bases. From germline, CDR1 is PRHDT and CDR2 FYEKMQ (reference sequence). The CDR3 DNA reads TGTGCCAGCAGCTTACGGGGGGCGCGGGACTATGGCTACACCTTC. Protein sequence: CASSLRGARDYGYTF.

This clone turned up a few times. The rearrangement joins TRBV6-1 to TRBJ1-3; D ambiguous. The CDR3 is 16 residues long. Trimming left V 3 bases short and J 0 bases short, with 12 bases between. CDR1 is MNHNS, CDR2 SASEGT, per germline. The CDR3 spells CASSERRASSGNTIYF. CDR3 nucleotides: TGTGCCAGCAGTGAGAGGAGGGCGAGCTCTGGAAACACCATATATTTT.

The V gene is TRBV10-2, the J gene TRBJ1-1; D ambiguous. From germline, CDR1 is WSHSY and CDR2 SAAADI. Trimming pared 3 bases from V and 4 bases from J, leaving 18 bases between. This CDR3 comprises 16 residues. The chain's CDR3 is CASSEWAAGGFTEAFF. The CDR3 DNA reads TGCGCCAGCAGTGAATGGGCGGCGGGAGGTTTCACTGAAGCTTTCTTT.

The chain employs TRBV5-1 and TRBJ2-1; weak D call: TRBD1 (5 bases). Germline lookup yields CDR1 SGHRS and CDR2 YFSETQ. The CDR3 is made up of 14 amino acids. V was shortened by 3 bases and J by 5 bases, with 12 bases between the two germline ends. CDR3 nucleotide sequence: TGCGCCAGCAGCTCTCGTCAGGGCAACAATGAGCAGTTCTTC. This sequence encodes CASSSRQGNNEQFF.

As to this clone: The sample has other DNA sequences that encode this CDR3 too. This sequence joins TRBV9 and TRBJ1-4; tentative D call: TRBD1 (6 bases). The CDR3 consists of 14 residues. Germline V CDR1 and CDR2: SGDLS, YYNGEE. V lost 2 bases, J lost 5 bases, and 10 bases lay in between. CDR3 residues: CASSVGTLNEKLFF. The CDR3 DNA sequence: TGTGCCAGCAGCGTGGGGACATTGAATGAAAAACTGTTTTTT.